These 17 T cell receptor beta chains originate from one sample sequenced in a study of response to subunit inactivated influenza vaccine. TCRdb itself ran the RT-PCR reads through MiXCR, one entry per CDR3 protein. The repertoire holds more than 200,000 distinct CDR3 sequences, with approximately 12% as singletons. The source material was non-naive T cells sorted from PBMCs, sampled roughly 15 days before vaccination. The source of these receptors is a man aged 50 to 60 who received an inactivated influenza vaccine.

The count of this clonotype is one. The CDR3 region has the DNA TGTGCCATCAACGAACAGTTCACAGATACGCAGTATTTT. It specifies CAINEQFTDTQYF. The V and J genes are TRBV2 and TRBJ2-3; no definite D call. Trimming removed 10 bases at V and 2 bases at J, with 13 bases between. Per the germline V gene, CDR1 is SNHLY and CDR2 is FYNNEI. The CDR3 is made up of 13 amino acids.

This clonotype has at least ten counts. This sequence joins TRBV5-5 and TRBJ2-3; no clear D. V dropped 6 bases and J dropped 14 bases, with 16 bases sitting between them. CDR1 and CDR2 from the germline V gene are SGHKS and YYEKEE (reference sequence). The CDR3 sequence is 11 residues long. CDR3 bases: TGTGCCAGCACCCTGGGCCTCGGATGGTATTTT. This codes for CASTLGLGWYF.

Written as DNA, the CDR3 is TGTGCCAGCAGCTTAGTGGGCGGGAGCTTTAATGAGCAGTTCTTC. This codes for CASSLVGGSFNEQFF. The chain carries TRBV7-9 and TRBJ2-1, with 7 bases lining up with TRBD2. V shed 1 base and J 7 bases; nucleotides not matched to a gene: 7. The V gene's germline CDR1 is SEHNR and CDR2 FQNEAQ (reference sequence). This CDR3 contains 15 residues.

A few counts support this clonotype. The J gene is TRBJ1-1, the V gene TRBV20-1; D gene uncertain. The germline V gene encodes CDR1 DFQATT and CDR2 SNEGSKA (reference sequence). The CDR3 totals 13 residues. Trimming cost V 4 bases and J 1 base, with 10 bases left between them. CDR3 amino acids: CSAIRTGNTEAFF. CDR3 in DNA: TGCAGTGCTATCAGGACGGGGAACACTGAAGCTTTCTTT.

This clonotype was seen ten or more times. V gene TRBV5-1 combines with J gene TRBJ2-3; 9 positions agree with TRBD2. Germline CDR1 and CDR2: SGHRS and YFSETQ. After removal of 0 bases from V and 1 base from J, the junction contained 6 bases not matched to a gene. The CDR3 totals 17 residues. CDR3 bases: TGCGCCAGCAGCTTGGAGGCGACTAGCGGAGGCACAGATACGCAGTATTTT. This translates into CASSLEATSGGTDTQYF.

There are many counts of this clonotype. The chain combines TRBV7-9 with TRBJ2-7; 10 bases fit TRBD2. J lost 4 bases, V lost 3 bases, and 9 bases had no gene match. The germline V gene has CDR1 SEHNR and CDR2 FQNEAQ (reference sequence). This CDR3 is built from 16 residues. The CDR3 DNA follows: TGTGCCAGCAGCTTTGGTTTAACTAGCGGGACATACGAGCAGTACTTC. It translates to CASSFGLTSGTYEQYF.

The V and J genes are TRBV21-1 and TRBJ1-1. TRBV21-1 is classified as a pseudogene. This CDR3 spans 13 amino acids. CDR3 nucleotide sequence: TGTGCCAGCAGCAACAGGAGGGTCACTGAAGCTTTCTTT. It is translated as CASSNRRVTEAFF.

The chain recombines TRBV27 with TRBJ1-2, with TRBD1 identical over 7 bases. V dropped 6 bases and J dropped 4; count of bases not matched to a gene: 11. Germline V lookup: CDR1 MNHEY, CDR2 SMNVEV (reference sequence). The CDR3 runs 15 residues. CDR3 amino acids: CASSSGDRTLYGYTF. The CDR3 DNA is TGTGCCAGCAGCTCGGGGGACAGAACTCTCTATGGCTACACCTTC.

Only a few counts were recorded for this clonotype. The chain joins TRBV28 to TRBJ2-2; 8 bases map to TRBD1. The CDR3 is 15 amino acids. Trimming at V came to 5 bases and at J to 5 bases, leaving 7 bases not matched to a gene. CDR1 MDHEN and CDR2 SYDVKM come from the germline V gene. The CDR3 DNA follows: TGTGCCAGCAGTGCGGACAGGGCGGGAACCGGGGAGCTGTTTTTT. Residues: CASSADRAGTGELFF.

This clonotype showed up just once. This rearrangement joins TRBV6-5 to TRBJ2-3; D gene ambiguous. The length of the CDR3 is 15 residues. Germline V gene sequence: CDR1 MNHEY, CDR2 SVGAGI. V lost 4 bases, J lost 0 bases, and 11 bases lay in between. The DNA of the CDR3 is TGTGCCAGCAGTTGCTCGAGATACAGCACAGATACGCAGTATTTT. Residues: CASSCSRYSTDTQYF.

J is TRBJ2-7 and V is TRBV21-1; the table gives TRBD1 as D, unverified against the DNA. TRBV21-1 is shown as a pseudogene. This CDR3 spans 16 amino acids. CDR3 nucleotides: TGTGCCAGCAGCAAAGAAGGGACAGGGTACGGCTACGAGCAGTACTTC. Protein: CASSKEGTGYGYEQYF.

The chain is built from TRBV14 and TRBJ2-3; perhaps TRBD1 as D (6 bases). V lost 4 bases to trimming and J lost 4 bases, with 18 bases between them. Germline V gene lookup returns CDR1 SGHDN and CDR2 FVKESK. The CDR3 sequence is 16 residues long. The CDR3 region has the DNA TGTGCCAGCAGCCTAATGGGCCTCTCAGGGGCAGATACGCAGTATTTT. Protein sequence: CASSLMGLSGADTQYF.

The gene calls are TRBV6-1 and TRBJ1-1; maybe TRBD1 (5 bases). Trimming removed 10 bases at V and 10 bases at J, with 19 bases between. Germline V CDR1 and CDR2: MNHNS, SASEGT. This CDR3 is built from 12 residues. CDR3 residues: CATQLGVGGAFF. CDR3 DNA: TGTGCCACCCAGTTGGGGGTGGGGGGAGCTTTCTTT.

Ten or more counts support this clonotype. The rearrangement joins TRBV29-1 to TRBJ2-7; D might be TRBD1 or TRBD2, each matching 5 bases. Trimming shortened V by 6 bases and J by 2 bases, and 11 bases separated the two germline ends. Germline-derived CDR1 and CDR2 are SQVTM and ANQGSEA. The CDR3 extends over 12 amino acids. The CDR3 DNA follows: TGCAGCGTACCGGGACGGGCCTACGAGCAGTACTTC. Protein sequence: CSVPGRAYEQYF.

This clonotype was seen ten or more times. CDR3 sequence reads: CASSLGNFPYNEQFF. The DNA of the CDR3 is TGTGCCAGCAGCTTAGGCAACTTTCCTTACAATGAGCAGTTCTTC. The chain carries TRBV11-2 and TRBJ2-1; no clear D. Germline lookup yields CDR1 SGHAT and CDR2 FQNNGV. The V and J ends lost 1 base and 4 bases respectively, with 11 bases between them. CDR3 size: 15 residues.

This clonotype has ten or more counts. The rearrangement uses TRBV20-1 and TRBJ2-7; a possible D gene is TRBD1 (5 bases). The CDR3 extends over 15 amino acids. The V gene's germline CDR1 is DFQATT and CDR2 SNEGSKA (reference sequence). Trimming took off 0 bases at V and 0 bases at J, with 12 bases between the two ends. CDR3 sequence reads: CSARDLSQGSYEQYF. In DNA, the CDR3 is TGCAGTGCTAGAGATTTAAGCCAGGGCTCCTACGAGCAGTACTTC.

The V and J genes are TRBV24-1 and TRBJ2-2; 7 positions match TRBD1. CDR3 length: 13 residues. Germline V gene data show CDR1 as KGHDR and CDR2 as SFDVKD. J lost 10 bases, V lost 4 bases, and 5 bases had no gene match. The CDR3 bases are TGTGCCACCAGTGACGGGACAGCCCCGGAGCTGTTTTTT. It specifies CATSDGTAPELFF.